This T cell receptor beta chain was identified in a study of beta chain features in type 1 diabetes (dated by TCRdb to between 2017 and 2018). Background for the entire study: No differences in mean age, gender distribution, total cell number or subset yield were found between patients and healthy donors. In the study, recently diagnosed type 1 diabetes patients and matched healthy donors were compared on the TCRB repertoires of their sorted circulating CD4+ T cell subsets. Naive and central memory subsets were obtained from all 30 or so donors, but regulatory and stem cell-like memory subsets were isolated from only 8 patients and roughly eight healthy donors. Across all samples, approximately 98,000,000 sorted cells were examined, and cell number per subset correlated strongly with RNA yield. Overall results and qualifications from the work: Shorter templates might have been favored by PCR, but patient and control samples were amplified and corrected together, so both groups would have been affected equally by any skew. Patients with type 1 diabetes made fewer insertions and deleted more nucleotides at VDJ recombination sites, implying thymic rearrangement abnormalities. Because cDNA rather than genomic DNA was sequenced, highly expressing activated cells could have been over-represented, although no difference in activation and CD3 levels was found between groups. Naive, central memory and regulatory TCRB repertoires appeared to be more alike among patients than among healthy donors. Because the HLA sub-analyses included only small numbers of individuals, any influence of HLA type on TCRB rearrangement was left unresolved. In all four CD4+ subsets, TCRB CDR3 length was moderately but significantly shorter in type 1 diabetes patients.

Comments on this clone: Its antigen specificity is not known. It has no much larger one-base neighbor in the sample; base qualities were not kept. Distinct nucleotide sequences in the sample also encode this CDR3.

The entire isolated RNA was reverse transcribed using the High Capacity cDNA Reverse Transcription Kit, and thus expressed TCRB transcripts were sequenced. Naive, central memory and regulatory T cell samples underwent deep immunoSEQ sequencing, averaging around 3.9 million total reads per sample. Sorted cells were lysed in RLT buffer and RNA was extracted with DNase-treated RNeasy Micro or Mini kits, depending on cell number. To prevent cross-contamination, each cell subset was processed individually, whereas patient and healthy donor samples were processed jointly. Using the immunoSEQ multiplex PCR, TCRB sequences were amplified from cDNA into 87-bp fragments spanning the CDR3 region. Sequencing of the amplicons was done on the Illumina HiSeq platform. As for the authors' bioinformatics: Synthetic template baselines were used to correct PCR bias computationally, reads within Hamming distance 2 were collapsed together, and singletons that could not be merged were discarded. Reads were aligned against IMGT to assign V, D and J genes, CDR3 length and insertions or deletions at six rearrangement sites. Within each subset, clonotype counts were normalized to sorted cell number, after which true diversity and Gini coefficients were computed with the tcR R package. Repertoire sharing was quantified using the overlap coefficient calculated on TCRB nucleotide sequences. The source is immuneACCESS, and TCRdb retained only in-frame sequences with V and J called. Part of the clones is not carried over; for the studies checked, unresolved V genes explain less than half of this, and the remainder is unexplained. That table supplies the V and J calls and clone size; D and trimming were determined from the DNA. Across this sample there are 250,000 or so clones, with 25% to 30% seen only once. Of the sample, roughly 4% is held by the ten largest clones.

Each donor gave one peripheral blood draw, roughly 120 mL on average, collected into heparinised tubes. A BD FACSAria II was used to sort naive, central memory, regulatory and stem cell-like memory CD4+ T cells with a panel that included CD45RO, CCR7, CD25, CD127, CD95 and CD27. Every sorted population had a purity above 95%. Right away, PBMCs were isolated by Lymphoprep density gradient centrifugation and were stained directly, with no culture step. So that batch effects would be minimized, each experiment stained and sorted samples in pairs, pairing one healthy donor with one patient. CDR1 and CDR2, per the germline V gene, are SGHTA and FQGNSA. The CDR3 goes from the cysteine to the phenylalanine over 14 residues. The entry retains the CDR3 DNA only, 42 bases that are in frame from base 1. V and J lose 0 bases and 7 bases, and a span of 10 bases separates them.

The sequence was collected from a young man in good health. The chain employs TRBV7-2 and TRBJ2-1, with the D call perhaps TRBD1 or TRBD2, each one matching 5 bases. Source material: central memory CD4+ T cells from blood. The CDR3 corresponds to CASSLAGVGNEQFF. The DNA reads as follows: TGTGCCAGCAGCTTAGCGGGGGTCGGAAATGAGCAGTTCTTC.